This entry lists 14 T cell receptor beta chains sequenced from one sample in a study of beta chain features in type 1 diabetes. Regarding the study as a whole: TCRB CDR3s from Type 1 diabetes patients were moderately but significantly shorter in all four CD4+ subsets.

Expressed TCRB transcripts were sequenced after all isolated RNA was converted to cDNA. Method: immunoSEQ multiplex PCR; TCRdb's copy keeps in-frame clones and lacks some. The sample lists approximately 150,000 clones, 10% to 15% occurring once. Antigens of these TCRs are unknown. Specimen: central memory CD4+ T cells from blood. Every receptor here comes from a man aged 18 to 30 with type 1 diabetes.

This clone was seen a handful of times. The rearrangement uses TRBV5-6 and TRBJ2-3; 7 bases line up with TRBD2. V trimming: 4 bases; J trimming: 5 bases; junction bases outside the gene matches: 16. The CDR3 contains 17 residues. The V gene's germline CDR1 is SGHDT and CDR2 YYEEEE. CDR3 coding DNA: TGTGCCAGCAGCCTGTCGGCACAGCGGGGAACGGGAGATACGCAGTATTTT. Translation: CASSLSAQRGTGDTQYF.

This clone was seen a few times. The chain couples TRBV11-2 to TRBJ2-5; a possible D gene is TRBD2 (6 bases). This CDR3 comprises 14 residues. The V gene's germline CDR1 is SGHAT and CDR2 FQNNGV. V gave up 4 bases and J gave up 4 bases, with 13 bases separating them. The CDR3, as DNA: TGTGCCAGCAGCTCCGGGGGATCAGGAGAGACCCAGTACTTC. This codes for CASSSGGSGETQYF.

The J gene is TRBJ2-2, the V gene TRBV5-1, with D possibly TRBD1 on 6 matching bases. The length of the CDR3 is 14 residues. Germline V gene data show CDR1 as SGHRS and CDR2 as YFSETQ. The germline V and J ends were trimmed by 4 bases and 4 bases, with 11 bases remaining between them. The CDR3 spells CASSPDSSTGELFF. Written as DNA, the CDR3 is TGCGCCAGCAGCCCGGACAGCAGCACCGGGGAGCTGTTTTTT.

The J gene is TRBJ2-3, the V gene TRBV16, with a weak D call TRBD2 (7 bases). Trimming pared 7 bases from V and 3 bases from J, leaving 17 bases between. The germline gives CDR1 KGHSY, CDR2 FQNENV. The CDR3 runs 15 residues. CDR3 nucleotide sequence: TGTGCCAGCACCGAAAGGGGGGGAACGACAGATACGCAGTATTTT. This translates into CASTERGGTTDTQYF.

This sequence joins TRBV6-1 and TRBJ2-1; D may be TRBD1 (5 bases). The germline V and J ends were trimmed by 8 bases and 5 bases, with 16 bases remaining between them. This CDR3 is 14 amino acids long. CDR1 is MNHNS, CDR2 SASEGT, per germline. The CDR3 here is CASLERGTNNEQFF. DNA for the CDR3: TGTGCCAGCTTGGAAAGGGGTACCAACAATGAGCAGTTCTTC.

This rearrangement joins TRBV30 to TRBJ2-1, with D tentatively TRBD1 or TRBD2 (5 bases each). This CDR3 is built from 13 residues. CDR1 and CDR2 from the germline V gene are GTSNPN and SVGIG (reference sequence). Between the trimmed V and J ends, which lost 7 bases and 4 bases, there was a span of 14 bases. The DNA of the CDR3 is TGTGCCTCACACCGGGACCTATACAATGAGCAGTTCTTC. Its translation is CASHRDLYNEQFF. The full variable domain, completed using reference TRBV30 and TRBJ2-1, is SQTIHQWPATLVQPVGSPLSLECTVEGTSNPNLYWYRQAAGRGLQLLFYSVGIGQISSEVPQNLSASRPQDRQFILSSKKLLLSDSGFYLCASHRDLYNEQFFGPGTRLTVL.

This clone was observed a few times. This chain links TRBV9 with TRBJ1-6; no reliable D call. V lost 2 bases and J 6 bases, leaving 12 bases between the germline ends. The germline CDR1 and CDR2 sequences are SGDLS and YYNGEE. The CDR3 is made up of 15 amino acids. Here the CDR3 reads CASSVPLPGNSPLHF. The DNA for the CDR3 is TGTGCCAGCAGCGTCCCTCTGCCGGGTAATTCACCCCTCCACTTT.

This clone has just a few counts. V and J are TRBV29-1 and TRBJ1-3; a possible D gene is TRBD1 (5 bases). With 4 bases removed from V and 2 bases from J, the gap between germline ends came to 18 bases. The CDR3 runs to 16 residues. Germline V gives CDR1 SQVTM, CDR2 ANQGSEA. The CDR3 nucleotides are TGCAGCGTTGTCTTATGGGACGGGCGTGCTGGAAACACCATATATTTT. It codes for CSVVLWDGRAGNTIYF.

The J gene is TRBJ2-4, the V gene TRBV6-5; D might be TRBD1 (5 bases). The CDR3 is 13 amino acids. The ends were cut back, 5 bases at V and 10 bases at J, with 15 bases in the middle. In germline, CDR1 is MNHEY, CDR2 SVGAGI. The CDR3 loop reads CASSASTASIQYF. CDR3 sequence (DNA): TGTGCCAGCAGTGCCTCGACAGCATCTATTCAGTACTTC.

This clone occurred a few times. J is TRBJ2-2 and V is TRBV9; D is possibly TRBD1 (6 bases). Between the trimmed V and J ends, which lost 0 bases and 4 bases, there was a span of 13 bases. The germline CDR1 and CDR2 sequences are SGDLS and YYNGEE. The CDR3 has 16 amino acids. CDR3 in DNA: TGTGCCAGCAGCGTAGGGGCAGGGGCAGGCACCGGGGAGCTGTTTTTT. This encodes CASSVGAGAGTGELFF. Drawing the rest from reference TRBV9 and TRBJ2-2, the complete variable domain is DSGVTQTPKHLITATGQRVTLRCSPRSGDLSVYWYQQSLDQGLQFLIQYYNGEERAKGNILERFSAQQFPDLHSELNLSSLELGDSALYFCASSVGAGAGTGELFFGEGSRLTVL.

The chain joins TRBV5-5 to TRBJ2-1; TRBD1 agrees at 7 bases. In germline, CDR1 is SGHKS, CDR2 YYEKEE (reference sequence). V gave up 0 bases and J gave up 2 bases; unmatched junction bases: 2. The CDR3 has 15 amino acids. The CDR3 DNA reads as TGTGCCAGCAGCTTGGGACAGGGCCCCTACAATGAGCAGTTCTTC. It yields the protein CASSLGQGPYNEQFF.

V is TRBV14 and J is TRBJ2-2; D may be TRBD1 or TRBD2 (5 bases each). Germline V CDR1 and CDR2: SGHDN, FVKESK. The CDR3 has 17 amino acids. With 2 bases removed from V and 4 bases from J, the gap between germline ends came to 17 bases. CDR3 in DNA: TGTGCCAGCAGCCAACTCGGGGCCGGAGTTGGCACCGGGGAGCTGTTTTTT. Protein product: CASSQLGAGVGTGELFF.

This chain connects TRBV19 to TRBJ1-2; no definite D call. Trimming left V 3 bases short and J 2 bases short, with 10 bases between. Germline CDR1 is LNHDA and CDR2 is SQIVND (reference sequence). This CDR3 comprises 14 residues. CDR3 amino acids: CASSISHSNYGYTF. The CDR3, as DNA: TGTGCCAGTAGTATCTCCCACAGCAACTATGGCTACACCTTC.

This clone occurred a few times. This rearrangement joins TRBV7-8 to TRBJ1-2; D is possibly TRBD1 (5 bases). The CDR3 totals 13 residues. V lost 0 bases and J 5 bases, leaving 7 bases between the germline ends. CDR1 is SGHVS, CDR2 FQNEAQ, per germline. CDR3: CASSLATDYGYTF. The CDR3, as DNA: TGTGCCAGCAGCTTAGCGACAGATTATGGCTACACCTTC.